Presented here are 26 T cell receptor beta chains from one specimen sequenced in a study of T cell responses to AZD1222 COVID-19 vaccine listed by TCRdb under 2021. This specimen's time point label, per the study, means: baseline before first vaccination. Libraries were made using the immunoSEQ multiplex PCR assay. TCRdb stores this immuneACCESS table with in-frame sequences only. Part of the clones is absent; in the studies checked, under half of the shortfall reflects unresolved V genes, and no reason is known for the rest. For this sample the table gives tens of thousands of clones, of which approximately 83% were detected only once. The top ten hold 16% of the sample. This specimen was peripheral blood, taken on day 0 of AZD1222 vaccination. The receptors here all came from an adult in good health.

The chain couples TRBV27 to TRBJ2-4; D unresolved. The length of the CDR3 is 12 residues. Between the trimmed V and J ends, which lost 8 bases and 6 bases, there was a span of 11 bases. Germline CDR1 reads MNHEY; CDR2 reads SMNVEV (reference sequence). CDR3 DNA: TGTGCCAGCCGGCCGGTCGGAAACATTCAGTACTTC. Protein product: CASRPVGNIQYF.

The rearrangement joins TRBV5-6 to TRBJ1-1; no clear D. V gave up 4 bases and J gave up 5 bases, with 12 bases separating them. The CDR3 sequence is 13 residues long. Per the germline V gene, CDR1 is SGHDT and CDR2 is YYEEEE. The CDR3 DNA reads as TGTGCCAGCAGCCGCCGAGGTGGAACTGAAGCTTTCTTT. It codes for CASSRRGGTEAFF.

V and J are TRBV30 and TRBJ2-3, with D maybe TRBD1 (5 bases). Germline V gene lookup returns CDR1 GTSNPN and CDR2 SVGIG (reference sequence). V lost 3 bases, J lost 3 bases, and 10 bases lay in between. This CDR3 is built from 13 residues. In DNA form, the CDR3 reads TGTGCCTGGAGGTACCAGGGAACAGATACGCAGTATTTT. Protein: CAWRYQGTDTQYF. The complete variable domain, with remaining parts taken from reference TRBV30 and TRBJ2-3, reads SQTIHQWPATLVQPVGSPLSLECTVEGTSNPNLYWYRQAAGRGLQLLFYSVGIGQISSEVPQNLSASRPQDRQFILSSKKLLLSDSGFYLCAWRYQGTDTQYFGPGTRLTVL.

The gene calls are TRBV19 and TRBJ2-7; a weak D match, TRBD2 (5 bases). Trimming cost V 4 bases and J 0 bases, with 10 bases left between them. Germline lookup yields CDR1 LNHDA and CDR2 SQIVND (reference sequence). The CDR3 totals 14 residues. CDR3 in amino acids: CASSTPGSSYEQYF. DNA for the CDR3: TGTGCCAGTAGTACCCCGGGAAGCTCCTACGAGCAGTACTTC.

The chain uses TRBV5-8 and TRBJ2-7; weak D call: TRBD1 (5 bases). The V gene's germline CDR1 is SGHTS and CDR2 YDEGEE. There are 17 residues in the CDR3. Deletions cut 6 bases from V and 0 bases from J, with 22 bases between. The CDR3 coding sequence is TGTGCCAGCAACCTACCACAGGAAACCACCCTCTCCTACGAGCAGTACTTC. Residues: CASNLPQETTLSYEQYF.

The chain employs TRBV7-6 and TRBJ2-3; 10 bases are shared with TRBD2. This CDR3 region has 19 residues. Per germline, CDR1 SGHVS and CDR2 FNYEAQ. J lost 2 bases, V lost 5 bases, and 16 bases had no gene match. The CDR3 protein is CASSPTRAGGAGYTDTQYF. For the CDR3, the DNA is TGTGCCAGCAGCCCTACGAGAGCGGGAGGGGCGGGGTACACAGATACGCAGTATTTT. The entire variable domain, with the rest obtained from reference TRBV7-6 and TRBJ2-3, is as follows: GAGVSQSPRYKVTKRGQDVALRCDPISGHVSLYWYRQALGQGPEFLTYFNYEAQQDKSGLPNDRFSAERPEGSISTLTIQRTEQRDSAMYRCASSPTRAGGAGYTDTQYFGPGTRLTVL.

This sequence joins TRBV5-1 and TRBJ2-5; weak D call: TRBD2 (7 bases). The CDR3 totals 15 residues. Trimming removed 2 bases from V and 7 bases from J, with 18 bases in between. The V gene's germline CDR1 is SGHRS and CDR2 YFSETQ. Written as DNA, the CDR3 is TGCGCCAGCAGCTTCGACCGGCGGGGGCCGGGGACCCAGTACTTC. Protein sequence: CASSFDRRGPGTQYF. The whole variable domain, filled in from reference TRBV5-1 and TRBJ2-5, reads KAGVTQTPRYLIKTRGQQVTLSCSPISGHRSVSWYQQTPGQGLQFLFEYFSETQRNKGNFPGRFSGRQFSNSRSEMNVSTLELGDSALYLCASSFDRRGPGTQYFGPGTRLLVL.

This chain uses TRBV19 with TRBJ1-1; 7 bases are shared with TRBD1. This CDR3 has 14 amino acids. Germline V lookup: CDR1 LNHDA, CDR2 SQIVND (reference sequence). The ends lost 6 bases at V and 5 bases at J; junction bases unmatched: 9. CDR3 sequence: CASRLTGVLTEAFF. CDR3 coding DNA: TGTGCCAGTAGGCTAACAGGGGTATTGACTGAAGCTTTCTTT.

The chain links TRBV21-1 to TRBJ1-6; the table's D call, TRBD1, was not checked against the DNA. TRBV21-1 is an annotated pseudogene. The length of the CDR3 is 12 residues. Here the CDR3 reads CASSKGSSPLHF. The DNA for the CDR3 is TGTGCCAGCAGCAAAGGTTCATCACCCCTCCACTTT.

The rearrangement joins TRBV4-2 to TRBJ1-2; TRBD1 aligns across 7 bases. CDR1 and CDR2 (germline): LGHNA, YNFKEQ. This CDR3 has 16 amino acids. V gave up 1 base and J gave up 4 bases; unmatched junction bases: 9. The DNA for the CDR3 is TGTGCCAGCAGCCAAGGGGACCCGAGACAGGGCTATGGCTACACCTTC. This encodes CASSQGDPRQGYGYTF.

The rearrangement uses TRBV6-5 and TRBJ2-6, with unresolved D. Germline CDR1 and CDR2: MNHEY and SVGAGI. There are 15 residues in the CDR3. V lost 5 bases, J lost 0 bases, and 8 bases lay in between. The CDR3 DNA reads TGTGCCAGCAGTCCCGACCTCTCTGGGGCCAACGTCCTGACTTTC. Translation: CASSPDLSGANVLTF.

The rearrangement joins TRBV28 to TRBJ1-2; D not resolved. The CDR3 covers 11 residues. V dropped 4 bases and J dropped 10 bases, with 10 bases sitting between them. Germline V gene data show CDR1 as MDHEN and CDR2 as SYDVKM. The CDR3, as DNA: TGTGCCAGCAGTTCGAATAGGCTCTACACCTTC. Its translation: CASSSNRLYTF.

The chain recombines TRBV29-1 with TRBJ2-3; TRBD2 matches 7 bases. V dropped 6 bases and J dropped 10; count of bases not matched to a gene: 10. There are 12 residues in the CDR3. CDR1 is SQVTM, CDR2 ANQGSEA, per germline. CDR3 DNA: TGCAGCGTCGAGACTAGCAGACGAGCGCAGTATTTT. Encoded protein: CSVETSRRAQYF.

The chain's CDR3 is CASSFSDAKNIQYF. CDR3 bases: TGTGCCAGCAGTTTTTCGGACGCCAAAAACATTCAGTACTTC. The J gene is TRBJ2-4, the V gene TRBV27; D uncertain. This CDR3 comprises 14 residues. Germline lookup yields CDR1 MNHEY and CDR2 SMNVEV (reference sequence). Trimming took 3 bases from V and 1 from J, leaving 7 bases between them.

The chain links TRBV6-4 to TRBJ1-2; D might be TRBD1 (5 bases). V was cut by 5 bases and J by 10 bases, with 20 bases left in between. CDR3 length equals 14 residues. Germline V lookup: CDR1 MRHNA, CDR2 SNTAGT. This CDR3 reads CASSQSGTALVYTF. CDR3 in DNA: TGTGCCAGCAGTCAATCCGGGACCGCATTGGTCTACACCTTC.

The chain recombines TRBV4-2 with TRBJ1-1; D is undetermined. The germline CDR1 and CDR2 sequences are LGHNA and YNFKEQ. The CDR3 spans 12 residues. V gave up 4 bases and J gave up 7 bases, with 10 bases separating them. CDR3 in amino acids: CASSPNQDEAFF. The CDR3 region has the DNA TGTGCCAGCAGCCCCAATCAGGATGAAGCTTTCTTT.

This sequence joins TRBV18 and TRBJ1-1; no reliable D call. The germline V gene has CDR1 KGHSH and CDR2 LQKENI. The V and J ends lost 3 bases and 0 bases respectively, with 14 bases between them. The CDR3 extends over 16 amino acids. The CDR3, as DNA: TGTGCCAGCTCACCCCAACGGACCGACGTGAACACTGAAGCTTTCTTT. Its translation is CASSPQRTDVNTEAFF. Filled out from reference TRBV18 and TRBJ1-1, the complete variable domain reads NAGVMQNPRHLVRRRGQEARLRCSPMKGHSHVYWYRQLPEEGLKFMVYLQKENIIDESGMPKERFSAEFPKEGPSILRIQQVVRGDSAAYFCASSPQRTDVNTEAFFGQGTRLTVV.

V usage is TRBV28 and J usage is TRBJ1-6, with 9 bases matching TRBD1. The CDR3 runs 16 residues. The germline V gene has CDR1 MDHEN and CDR2 SYDVKM. V shed 5 bases, J shed 6 bases, and the junction held 8 bases outside the gene matches. The CDR3 loop is CASSPNRDRANSPLHF. DNA for the CDR3: TGTGCCAGCAGTCCAAACCGGGACAGGGCTAATTCACCCCTCCACTTT.

V is TRBV5-5 and J is TRBJ1-2; D unresolved. Trimming pared 0 bases from V and 3 bases from J, leaving 9 bases between. CDR1 SGHKS and CDR2 YYEKEE come from the germline V gene (reference sequence). CDR3 length: 14 residues. CDR3 sequence reads: CASSLGQADYGYTF. For the CDR3, the DNA is TGTGCCAGCAGCTTGGGGCAGGCGGACTATGGCTACACCTTC. Based on the CDR3 plus reference TRBV5-5 and TRBJ1-2, the full variable domain is DAGVTQSPTHLIKTRGQQVTLRCSPISGHKSVSWYQQVLGQGPQFIFQYYEKEERGRGNFPDRFSARQFPNYSSELNVNALLLGDSALYLCASSLGQADYGYTFGSGTRLTVV.

Only a few counts were recorded for this clone. The V call is TRBV5-1, the J call TRBJ1-2, with D possibly matching TRBD1 (5 bases). There are 15 residues in the CDR3. Looked up from germline, CDR1 is SGHRS and CDR2 is YFSETQ. The V gene lost 3 bases and the J gene lost 5 bases, with 17 bases spanning the gap. The CDR3 nucleotides read TGCGCCAGCAGCTGGGACGCCGGGGTTGATTATGGCTACACCTTC. Residues: CASSWDAGVDYGYTF.

This clone was counted a few times. The gene calls are TRBV20-1 and TRBJ1-2, with D possibly being TRBD1 (6 bases). V was clipped by 3 bases and J by 1 base, with 12 bases between them. CDR1 and CDR2 (germline): DFQATT, SNEGSKA (reference sequence). The CDR3 loop spans 14 amino acids. CDR3 protein: CSASVTGHNYGYTF. The DNA of the CDR3 is TGCAGTGCTAGTGTTACAGGGCATAACTATGGCTACACCTTC.

The chain joins TRBV27 to TRBJ2-3; D remains unclear. V dropped 3 bases and J dropped 1 base, with 11 bases sitting between them. The germline CDR1 and CDR2 sequences are MNHEY and SMNVEV (reference sequence). This CDR3 contains 15 residues. CDR3 nucleotides: TGTGCCAGCAGTTTTCAGACCCAAGGCACAGATACGCAGTATTTT. This sequence encodes CASSFQTQGTDTQYF.

The gene calls are TRBV3-1 (or the pseudogene TRBV3-2) and TRBJ2-7; possibly TRBD1 for D (5 bases). CDR1 is LGHDT and CDR2 is YNNKEL in the germline V gene (reference sequence). The CDR3 covers 13 residues. V shed 9 bases and J shed 0 bases, with 12 bases lying between them. The CDR3 nucleotides read TGTGCCAGGGGGTACGACAGCTCCTACGAGCAGTACTTC. Protein sequence: CARGYDSSYEQYF.

V usage is TRBV9 and J usage is TRBJ1-2; the D gene is possibly TRBD1 (5 bases). Germline V CDR1 and CDR2: SGDLS, YYNGEE. CDR3 length: 17 amino acids. V shed 4 bases and J shed 8 bases, with 27 bases lying between them. The CDR3 DNA is TGTGCCAGCAGCCCGTGGGGGACCGCCGCCGCTCTAGGAGGCTACACCTTC. Protein product: CASSPWGTAAALGGYTF.

This clone was counted a single time. The chain carries TRBV24-1 and TRBJ2-2; 11 bases line up with TRBD2. V lost 3 bases and J lost 7; bases outside the gene matches: 12. This CDR3 comprises 18 residues. The germline gives CDR1 KGHDR, CDR2 SFDVKD. The CDR3 DNA reads as TGTGCCACCAGTGATCCCCAAACTAGCGGGAGAGGATACGGGGAGCTGTTTTTT. This codes for CATSDPQTSGRGYGELFF.

The V and J genes are TRBV27 and TRBJ2-7; TRBD1 matches at 8 bases. The CDR3 consists of 14 residues. Germline CDR1 is MNHEY and CDR2 is SMNVEV (reference sequence). V lost 6 bases, J lost 3 bases, and 7 bases stayed unmatched. The CDR3 nucleotides read TGTGCCAGCAGAGATCCGGGACAGGACTACGAGCAGTACTTC. As protein: CASRDPGQDYEQYF.